This T cell receptor beta chain was retrieved from a study of cytomegalovirus exposure and HLA in healthy donors. The study's findings and limits: A few chains tied to CMV proved CMV antigen-specific in vitro. According to the study, about 180 TCR beta chains were cytomegalovirus-associated. It was reported that the classifier diagnosed cytomegalovirus status with high specificity and sensitivity in both the original and validation cohorts.

The V gene's germline CDR1 is KGHSH and CDR2 LQKENI. The CDR3 length is 17 residues. The V segment lost 3 bases and the J segment 4 bases; nucleotides outside the gene matches: 10. For this clone: Its antigen is unidentified.

TCRdb keeps only in-frame clones here, not all; method: immunoSEQ multiplex PCR. Of about 97,000 clones listed, over 85% were seen once; the top ten hold 0.7% to 0.9%. The chain has TRBV18 and TRBJ2-2; TRBD2 aligns across 8 bases. This receptor was identified in a woman aged 18-29 years in good health and CMV-seronegative. Sequencing used PBMCs. Here the CDR3 DNA reads TGTGCCAGCTCACCCCCATCGGCGGGAGGAGGCACCGGGGAGCTGTTTTTT. Protein product: CASSPPSAGGGTGELFF.